This passage covers 32 T cell receptor beta chains from one sample sequenced in a study of blood T cell repertoires in COVID-19. The data were produced by immunoSEQ multiplex PCR, yet TCRdb's version contains in-frame clones alone and is incomplete. Among 200,000 or so clones, about 80% were seen once, and the ten largest hold over 6.5%. The sample taken for sequencing was PBMCs or T cells enriched from blood (not recorded which). The receptors shown here come from a man between 40 and 49 years old who had recovered from COVID-19.

V is TRBV18 and J is TRBJ2-6; D is undetermined. The CDR3 is 15 amino acids. Germline CDR1 reads KGHSH; CDR2 reads LQKENI. The V end was cut by 3 bases, the J end by 0 bases, with 6 bases between. The CDR3 bases are TGTGCCAGCTCACCTCCCTACTCTGGGGCCAACGTCCTGACTTTC. It encodes CASSPPYSGANVLTF.

The chain is built from TRBV11-3 and TRBJ2-1; perhaps TRBD1 as D (7 bases). Trimming removed 4 bases from V and 4 bases from J, with 14 bases in between. CDR3 length: 15 residues. Germline V gene lookup returns CDR1 SGHNT and CDR2 YENEEA. Here the CDR3 reads CASSSTGTFYNEQFF. Written as DNA, the CDR3 is TGTGCCAGCAGCTCGACAGGGACTTTTTACAATGAGCAGTTCTTC.

This clone showed up just once. The gene calls are TRBV27 and TRBJ1-2; 7 bases agree with TRBD1. This CDR3 has 15 amino acids. J gave up 4 bases and V 7 bases, and 12 bases lay outside the gene matches. Germline CDR1 and CDR2: MNHEY and SMNVEV (reference sequence). CDR3 loop: CASTSTGKVFYGYTF. CDR3 nucleotides: TGTGCCAGCACCTCGACAGGGAAGGTCTTCTATGGCTACACCTTC.

CDR3 sequence reads: CASSPGQGGTDTQYF. Written as DNA, the CDR3 is TGTGCCAGCTCACCCGGACAGGGGGGAACAGATACGCAGTATTTT. The V gene is TRBV18, the J gene TRBJ2-3; 10 bases are shared with TRBD1. The CDR3 has 15 residues. After removal of 3 bases from V and 3 bases from J, the junction contained 3 bases not matched to a gene. Germline CDR1 reads KGHSH; CDR2 reads LQKENI.

Turning to this clone: A junction boundary mismatches the germline segment, possibly from a read error. The V and J genes are TRBV6-4 and TRBJ1-1; 12 bases agree with TRBD1. CDR1 and CDR2 from the germline V gene are MRHNA and SNTAGT. The length of the CDR3 is 15 residues. CDR3 sequence reads: CASSDTGTGGSKNVF. CDR3 sequence (DNA): TGTGCCAGCAGTGACACTGGGACAGGGGGCTCCAAAAACGTCTTT.

This chain connects TRBV5-1 to TRBJ1-5; 8 bases fit TRBD1. Losses at the gene ends were 4 bases for V and 6 bases for J; bases not matched to a gene: 9. CDR1 and CDR2 (germline): SGHRS, YFSETQ. CDR3 length: 15 amino acids. CDR3 protein: CASSTPRDRRQPQHF. The CDR3 DNA reads as TGCGCCAGCAGCACCCCCAGGGACAGGCGTCAGCCCCAGCATTTT.

This chain connects TRBV28 to TRBJ1-3, with a weak D call TRBD1 (6 bases). Trimming removed 5 bases at V and 1 base at J, with 12 bases between. In germline, CDR1 is MDHEN, CDR2 SYDVKM. CDR3 size: 15 residues. CDR3 region: CASSARTVSGNTIYF. The CDR3 coding sequence is TGTGCCAGCAGTGCCAGGACAGTTTCTGGAAACACCATATATTTT. Supplemented by reference TRBV28 and TRBJ1-3, the full variable domain reads DVKVTQSSRYLVKRTGEKVFLECVQDMDHENMFWYRQDPGLGLRLIYFSYDVKMKEKGDIPEGYSVSREKKERFSLILESASTNQTSMYLCASSARTVSGNTIYFGEGSWLTVV.

The chain combines TRBV4-1 with TRBJ1-2; TRBD1 matches 7 bases. The germline gives CDR1 MGHRA, CDR2 YSYEKL. This CDR3 has 14 residues. Trimming cost V 4 bases and J 8 bases; bases outside gene matches: 10. The CDR3 region is CASSPMTSGQGYTF. The CDR3 coding sequence is TGCGCCAGCAGCCCTATGACCTCGGGACAGGGCTACACCTTC.

This chain connects TRBV5-4 to TRBJ1-1; tentatively, D is TRBD1 (6 bases). The CDR3 is 12 residues long. V gave up 4 bases and J gave up 8 bases, with 12 bases separating them. Germline V lookup: CDR1 SGHNT, CDR2 YYREEE (reference sequence). The CDR3 DNA sequence: TGTGCCAGCAGCCTAGCAGACAGGGAAGCTTTCTTT. This sequence encodes CASSLADREAFF.

Only one count was recorded for this clone. The chain couples TRBV27 to TRBJ2-6; a possible D gene is TRBD1 (6 bases). This CDR3 spans 16 amino acids. Germline CDR1 MNHEY, CDR2 SMNVEV (reference sequence). V lost 4 bases to trimming and J lost 0 bases, with 10 bases between them. The CDR3 reads CASSSTGPSGANVLTF. CDR3 DNA: TGTGCCAGCAGTTCGACAGGCCCCTCTGGGGCCAACGTCCTGACTTTC.

The gene calls are TRBV28 and TRBJ1-2; weak D call: TRBD1 (5 bases). CDR1 is MDHEN and CDR2 is SYDVKM in the germline V gene. Trimming removed 5 bases at V and 2 bases at J, with 15 bases between. This CDR3 has 15 amino acids. CDR3 loop: CASSISGDPNYGYTF. DNA for the CDR3: TGTGCCAGCAGTATATCGGGGGATCCAAACTATGGCTACACCTTC.

V usage is TRBV28 and J usage is TRBJ2-7; TRBD1 might be the D (5 bases). In germline, CDR1 is MDHEN, CDR2 SYDVKM. The CDR3 covers 13 residues. Trimming removed 8 bases at V and 2 bases at J, with 13 bases between. The CDR3 protein is CASLDRSPYEQYF. CDR3 nucleotides: TGTGCCAGCTTAGACAGAAGTCCCTACGAGCAGTACTTC.

The genes are TRBV18 and TRBJ1-5; 10 nucleotides line up with TRBD1. Germline CDR1 is KGHSH and CDR2 is LQKENI. Germline trimming cut 3 bases from V and 6 bases from J; bases unmatched to any gene: 2. The length of the CDR3 is 14 residues. The CDR3 region is CASSPDRGIQPQHF. Written as DNA, the CDR3 is TGTGCCAGCTCACCGGACAGGGGGATTCAGCCCCAGCATTTT.

The genes are TRBV3-1 (or the pseudogene TRBV3-2) and TRBJ2-4, with 9 bases aligning to TRBD2. The junction had 0 bases not matched to a gene; V was cut back by 1 base and J by 5 bases. Germline-derived CDR1 and CDR2 are LGHDT and YNNKEL (reference sequence). CDR3 size: 14 residues. The CDR3 DNA is TGTGCCAGCAGCCAAGTAGCGGGGGAAAACATTCAGTACTTC. This sequence encodes CASSQVAGENIQYF.

The chain carries TRBV7-8 and TRBJ1-1, with a tentative D call TRBD1 (5 bases). This CDR3 region has 15 residues. Trimming removed 5 bases from V and 0 bases from J, with 13 bases in between. Looked up from germline, CDR1 is SGHVS and CDR2 is FQNEAQ. The chain's CDR3 is CASSRHGALNTEAFF. The CDR3 nucleotides are TGTGCCAGCAGCCGCCATGGGGCATTGAACACTGAAGCTTTCTTT. The entire variable domain, with the rest obtained from reference TRBV7-8 and TRBJ1-1, is as follows: GAGVSQSPRYKVAKRGQDVALRCDPISGHVSLFWYQQALGQGPEFLTYFQNEAQLDKSGLPSDRFFAERPEGSVSTLKIQRTQQEDSAVYLCASSRHGALNTEAFFGQGTRLTVV.

To note about this clone: Its ends do not fully match the called genes, so a read error is possible. This sequence joins TRBV12-3 or TRBV12-4 and TRBJ2-1; D not certain. The CDR3 sequence is 10 residues long. The DNA for the CDR3 is TGTGCCAGCAGTTACAGTGAGCAGTTCTTC. Protein product: CASSYSEQFF.

The chain couples TRBV15 to TRBJ2-5; the match to TRBD1 covers 7 bases. Germline V gene data show CDR1 as LNHNV and CDR2 as YYDKDF (reference sequence). The CDR3 is made up of 14 amino acids. V lost 7 bases, J lost 3 bases, and 8 bases stayed unmatched. As DNA, the CDR3 is TGTGCCACCAACGGACAGGTCAATAAAGAGACCCAGTACTTC. Its translation is CATNGQVNKETQYF.

The genes are TRBV5-1 and TRBJ2-5, with 9 nucleotides matching TRBD2. The germline V gene encodes CDR1 SGHRS and CDR2 YFSETQ. The CDR3 covers 15 residues. Germline trimming cut 0 bases from V and 5 bases from J; bases unmatched to any gene: 5. CDR3 nucleotide sequence: TGCGCCAGCAGCTTGGAGGGGACTAGCCGTGAGACCCAGTACTTC. As protein: CASSLEGTSRETQYF.

This clone occurred once. This chain links TRBV3-1 (or the pseudogene TRBV3-2) with TRBJ1-2; 8 bases map to TRBD1. The V gene end was trimmed by 0 bases and the J gene end by 4 bases; junction bases not matched to a gene: 4. The CDR3 is 15 residues long. The germline V gene encodes CDR1 LGHDT and CDR2 YNNKEL (reference sequence). This CDR3 is CASSQDPDRAYGYTF. The CDR3 coding sequence is TGTGCCAGCAGCCAAGATCCGGACAGGGCCTATGGCTACACCTTC.

The chain has TRBV4-1 and TRBJ1-5; 12 bases match TRBD1. V was clipped by 4 bases and J by 4 bases; unmatched bases: 8. Germline V gene sequence: CDR1 MGHRA, CDR2 YSYEKL. This CDR3 has 17 residues. CDR3 region: CASSRGGQGAENQPQHF. The CDR3 DNA sequence: TGCGCCAGCAGCCGGGGGGGACAGGGGGCGGAGAATCAGCCCCAGCATTTT.

This clone has a single count. V is TRBV30 and J is TRBJ1-6; D may be TRBD1 (6 bases). The V gene lost 0 bases and the J gene lost 13 bases, with 16 bases spanning the gap. Per germline, CDR1 GTSNPN and CDR2 SVGIG (reference sequence). CDR3 length: 14 amino acids. This chain's CDR3 is CAWSVAITGTPLHF. The CDR3 nucleotides read TGTGCCTGGAGTGTAGCCATCACAGGGACCCCCCTCCACTTT.

The chain is built from TRBV11-2 and TRBJ1-5; possibly TRBD1 for D (5 bases). CDR3 size: 12 residues. In germline, CDR1 is SGHAT, CDR2 FQNNGV. V lost 5 bases to trimming and J lost 9 bases, with 11 bases between them. The CDR3 loop is CASSGDGGPQHF. Here the CDR3 DNA reads TGTGCCAGCAGCGGGGACGGGGGGCCCCAGCATTTT.

Note on this clone: Other DNA sequences in this sample translate to the same CDR3. The chain combines TRBV30 with TRBJ1-5; D not certain. V was clipped by 3 bases and J by 7 bases, with 10 bases between them. Germline V gene sequence: CDR1 GTSNPN, CDR2 SVGIG (reference sequence). The length of the CDR3 is 12 residues. The CDR3 bases are TGTGCCTGGAGCCTTCCGGGACAGCCCCAGCATTTT. It specifies CAWSLPGQPQHF.

V usage is TRBV7-2 and J usage is TRBJ1-2, with TRBD1 as a possible D gene (6 bases). Germline V gene data show CDR1 as SGHTA and CDR2 as FQGNSA. Between the trimmed V and J ends, which lost 4 bases and 1 base, there was a span of 16 bases. The CDR3 sequence is 16 residues long. DNA for the CDR3: TGTGCCAGCAGCTCGGGGACCGGACAGCGTAACTATGGCTACACCTTC. Residues: CASSSGTGQRNYGYTF.

This clone was found once. This chain links TRBV10-3 with TRBJ1-5, with D uncertain. The germline CDR1 and CDR2 sequences are ENHRY and SYGVKD. Deletions cut 2 bases from V and 5 bases from J, with 13 bases between. CDR3 size: 15 residues. DNA for the CDR3: TGTGCCATCAGTGAGAGGTTAATCGGGGATCAGCCCCAGCATTTT. This codes for CAISERLIGDQPQHF.

V gene TRBV11-2 combines with J gene TRBJ2-2; D gene unclear. Germline V lookup: CDR1 SGHAT, CDR2 FQNNGV. V was cut by 1 base and J by 1 base, with 13 bases left in between. CDR3 size: 17 residues. The CDR3 reads CASSLGRLFQNTGELFF. DNA of the CDR3: TGTGCCAGCAGCTTAGGCAGGCTTTTCCAGAACACCGGGGAGCTGTTTTTT.

The genes are TRBV6-2 or TRBV6-3 and TRBJ1-6, with 8 bases matching TRBD1. J was trimmed by 9 bases and V by 5 bases; bases with no gene match: 9. This CDR3 contains 15 residues. Germline V gene data show CDR1 as MNHEY and CDR2 as SVGEGT. CDR3 nucleotides: TGTGCCAGCAGTAGCCCGGGACAGGCCGGTTCACCCCTCCACTTT. Translating it yields CASSSPGQAGSPLHF.

This clone was recorded only once. In nucleotides, the CDR3 is TGTGCCAGCAGCGTAGAAGGGAACAGGCAAGAGACCCAGTACTTC. Its protein product is CASSVEGNRQETQYF. The chain carries TRBV9 and TRBJ2-5; D might be TRBD1 (5 bases). Germline V gene sequence: CDR1 SGDLS, CDR2 YYNGEE. CDR3 size: 15 residues. The V end was cut by 0 bases, the J end by 2 bases, with 11 bases between. The full variable domain, in which reference TRBV9 and TRBJ2-5 provide the parts outside the CDR3, is DSGVTQTPKHLITATGQRVTLRCSPRSGDLSVYWYQQSLDQGLQFLIQYYNGEERAKGNILERFSAQQFPDLHSELNLSSLELGDSALYFCASSVEGNRQETQYFGPGTRLLVL.

V gene TRBV7-8 combines with J gene TRBJ1-2; TRBD1 matches 10 bases. V lost 5 bases to trimming and J lost 4 bases; unmatched junction nucleotides: 7. The length of the CDR3 is 15 residues. Germline lookup yields CDR1 SGHVS and CDR2 FQNEAQ. CDR3 protein: CASSPRTGGGYGYTF. The CDR3 DNA is TGTGCCAGCAGCCCTCGGACAGGGGGAGGCTATGGCTACACCTTC.

The V and J genes are TRBV28 and TRBJ2-5; unclear D gene. The CDR3 has 12 residues. The germline V gene has CDR1 MDHEN and CDR2 SYDVKM. V dropped 1 base and J dropped 4 bases, with 4 bases sitting between them. This CDR3 is CASSLFGETQYF. CDR3 nucleotide sequence: TGTGCCAGCAGTTTATTCGGAGAGACCCAGTACTTC.

This clone came up a few times. This chain links TRBV4-1 with TRBJ1-4, with 9 bases lining up with TRBD1. The CDR3 length is 14 residues. Trimming took 4 bases from V and 10 from J; bases not matched to a gene: 7. Looked up from germline, CDR1 is MGHRA and CDR2 is YSYEKL. CDR3 coding DNA: TGCGCCAGCAGCCTCCGGGACAGGGACGGAAAACTGTTTTTT. The encoded protein is CASSLRDRDGKLFF.

The V call is TRBV28, the J call TRBJ1-6, with 8 nucleotides matching TRBD1. Germline CDR1 is MDHEN and CDR2 is SYDVKM. V dropped 5 bases and J dropped 7; count of bases not matched to a gene: 13. This CDR3 contains 17 residues. The DNA of the CDR3 is TGTGCCAGCAGTCCCGCCCTTGGAGCAGGGGGCAATTCACCCCTCCACTTT. Its protein product is CASSPALGAGGNSPLHF.